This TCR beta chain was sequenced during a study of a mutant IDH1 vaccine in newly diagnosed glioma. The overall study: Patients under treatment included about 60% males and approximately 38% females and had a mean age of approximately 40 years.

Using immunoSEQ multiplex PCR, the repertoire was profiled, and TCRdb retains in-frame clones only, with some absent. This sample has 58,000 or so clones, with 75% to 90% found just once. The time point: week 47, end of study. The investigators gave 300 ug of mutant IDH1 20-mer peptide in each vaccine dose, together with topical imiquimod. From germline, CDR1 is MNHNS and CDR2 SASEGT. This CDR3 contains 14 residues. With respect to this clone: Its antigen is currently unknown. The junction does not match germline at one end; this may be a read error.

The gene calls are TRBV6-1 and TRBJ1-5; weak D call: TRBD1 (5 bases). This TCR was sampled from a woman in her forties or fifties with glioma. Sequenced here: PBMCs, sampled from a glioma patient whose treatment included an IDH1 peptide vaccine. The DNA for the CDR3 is TGTGCCAGCAGAGAAGCCAGGGACCATCAGCCCCAGCATTTT. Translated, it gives CASREARDHQPQHF.